This T cell receptor beta chain came from a study of cytomegalovirus exposure and HLA in healthy donors. Notes on the study in general: A few chains tied to CMV proved CMV antigen-specific in vitro. In a later analysis, HLA-C alleles had the fewest associated TCRs, DRB1 alleles the most.

The CDR3 sequence is 14 residues long. CDR1 and CDR2 (germline): SGHTS, YDEGEE. This clone was recorded only once. The antigen remains unidentified. At one end, the junction sequence differs from germline, possibly due to a read error. Both 60 Vbeta primers and 13 Jbeta primers went into the PCR. Libraries were prepared by immunoSEQ multiplex PCR; TCRdb keeps only in-frame clonotypes and omits some of them. The sample lists 160,000 or so clones; more than 60% were seen once. Sequencing was carried out using PBMCs. The receptor comes from a woman aged 40 to 55 in good health and CMV-seropositive. V is TRBV5-8 and J is TRBJ2-7; D is unclear. CDR3 bases: TGTGCCAGCAGCTTGGATCTAGGTCCCTATGAGCAGTACTTC. This encodes CASSLDLGPYEQYF.